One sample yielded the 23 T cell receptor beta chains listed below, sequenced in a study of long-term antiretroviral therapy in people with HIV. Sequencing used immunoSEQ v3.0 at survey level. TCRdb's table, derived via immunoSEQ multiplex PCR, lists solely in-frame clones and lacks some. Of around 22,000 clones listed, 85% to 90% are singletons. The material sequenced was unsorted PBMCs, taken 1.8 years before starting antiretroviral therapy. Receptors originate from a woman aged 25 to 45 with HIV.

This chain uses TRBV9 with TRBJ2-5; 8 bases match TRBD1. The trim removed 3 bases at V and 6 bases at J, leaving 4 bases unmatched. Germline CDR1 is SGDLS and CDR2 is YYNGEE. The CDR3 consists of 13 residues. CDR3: CASSETGEKTQYF. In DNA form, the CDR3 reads TGTGCCAGCAGCGAGACAGGGGAAAAGACCCAGTACTTC.

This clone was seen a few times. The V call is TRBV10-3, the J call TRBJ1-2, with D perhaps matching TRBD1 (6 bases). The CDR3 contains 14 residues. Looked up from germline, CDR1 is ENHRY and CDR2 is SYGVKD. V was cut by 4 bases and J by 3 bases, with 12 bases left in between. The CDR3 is CAISAARGDYGYTF. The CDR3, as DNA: TGTGCCATCAGTGCGGCCAGGGGAGACTATGGCTACACCTTC.

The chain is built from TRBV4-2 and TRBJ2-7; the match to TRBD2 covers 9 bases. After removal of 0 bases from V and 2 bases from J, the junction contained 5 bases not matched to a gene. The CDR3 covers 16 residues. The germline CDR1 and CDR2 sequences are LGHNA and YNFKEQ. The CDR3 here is CASSQEGGGGAYEQYF. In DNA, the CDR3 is TGTGCCAGCAGCCAAGAAGGGGGCGGGGGGGCCTACGAGCAGTACTTC.

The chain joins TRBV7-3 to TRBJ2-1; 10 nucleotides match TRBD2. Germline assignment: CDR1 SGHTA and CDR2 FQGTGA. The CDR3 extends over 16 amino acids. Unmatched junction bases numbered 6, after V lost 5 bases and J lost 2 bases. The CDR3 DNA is TGTGCCAGCAGCCCGTTAGCGGGGGGCGCCTACAATGAGCAGTTCTTC. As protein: CASSPLAGGAYNEQFF.

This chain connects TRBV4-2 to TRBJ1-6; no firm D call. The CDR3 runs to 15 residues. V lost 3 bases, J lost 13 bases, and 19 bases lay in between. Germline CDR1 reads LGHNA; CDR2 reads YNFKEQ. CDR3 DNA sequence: TGTGCCAGCAGCCACGACAAATTTGGCGTTAGCCCCCTCCACTTT. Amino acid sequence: CASSHDKFGVSPLHF.

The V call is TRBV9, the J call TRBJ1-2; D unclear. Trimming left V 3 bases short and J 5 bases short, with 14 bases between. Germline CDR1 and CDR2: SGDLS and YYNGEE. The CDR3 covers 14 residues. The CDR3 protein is CASSGTRPEYGYTF. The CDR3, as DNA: TGTGCCAGCAGCGGGACCCGTCCGGAGTATGGCTACACCTTC.

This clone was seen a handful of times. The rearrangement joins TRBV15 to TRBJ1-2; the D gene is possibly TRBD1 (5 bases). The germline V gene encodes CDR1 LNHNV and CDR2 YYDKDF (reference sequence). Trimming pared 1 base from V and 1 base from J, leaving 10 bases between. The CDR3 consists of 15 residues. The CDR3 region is CATSRALGGNYGYTF. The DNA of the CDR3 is TGTGCCACCAGCAGAGCCCTGGGGGGTAACTATGGCTACACCTTC.

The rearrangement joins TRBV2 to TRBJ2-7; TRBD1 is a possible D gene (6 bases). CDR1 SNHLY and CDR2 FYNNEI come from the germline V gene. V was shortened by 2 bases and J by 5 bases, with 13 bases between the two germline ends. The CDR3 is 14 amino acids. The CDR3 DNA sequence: TGTGCCAGCAGTGAAAAAGGGGGTAGGAACGAGCAGTACTTC. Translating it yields CASSEKGGRNEQYF.

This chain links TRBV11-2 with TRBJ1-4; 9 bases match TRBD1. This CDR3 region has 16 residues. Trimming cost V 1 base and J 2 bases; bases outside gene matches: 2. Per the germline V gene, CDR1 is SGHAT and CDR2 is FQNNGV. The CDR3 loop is CASSLGTGGTNEKLFF. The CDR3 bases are TGTGCCAGCAGCTTAGGTACAGGGGGCACTAATGAAAAACTGTTTTTT.

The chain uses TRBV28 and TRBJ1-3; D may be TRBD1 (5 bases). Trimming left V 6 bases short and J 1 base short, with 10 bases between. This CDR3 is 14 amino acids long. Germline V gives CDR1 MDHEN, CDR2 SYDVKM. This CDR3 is CASSMGGSGNTIYF. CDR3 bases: TGTGCCAGCAGCATGGGGGGTTCTGGAAACACCATATATTTT.

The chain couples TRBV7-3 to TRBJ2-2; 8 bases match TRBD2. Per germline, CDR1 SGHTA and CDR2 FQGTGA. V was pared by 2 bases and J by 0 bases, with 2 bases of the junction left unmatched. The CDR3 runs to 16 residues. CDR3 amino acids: CASSLRGGANTGELFF. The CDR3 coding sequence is TGTGCCAGCAGCTTACGGGGGGGCGCGAACACCGGGGAGCTGTTTTTT.

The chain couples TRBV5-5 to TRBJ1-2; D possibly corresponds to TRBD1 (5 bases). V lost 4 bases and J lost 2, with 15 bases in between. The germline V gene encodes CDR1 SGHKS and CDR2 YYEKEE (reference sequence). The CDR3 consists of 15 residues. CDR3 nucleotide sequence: TGTGCCAGCAGCGGAGGAGACAGCGTAAACTATGGCTACACCTTC. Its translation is CASSGGDSVNYGYTF.

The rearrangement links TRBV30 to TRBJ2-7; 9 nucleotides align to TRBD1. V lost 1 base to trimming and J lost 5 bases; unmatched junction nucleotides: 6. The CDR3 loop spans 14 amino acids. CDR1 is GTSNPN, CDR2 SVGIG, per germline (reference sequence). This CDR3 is CAWSAGQGYNEQYF. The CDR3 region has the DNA TGTGCCTGGAGTGCGGGACAGGGCTATAACGAGCAGTACTTC.

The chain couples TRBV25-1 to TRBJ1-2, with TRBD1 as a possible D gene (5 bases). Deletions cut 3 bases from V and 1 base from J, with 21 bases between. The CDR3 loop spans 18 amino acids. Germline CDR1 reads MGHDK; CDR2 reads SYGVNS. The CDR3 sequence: CASSDRAPDRELNYGYTF. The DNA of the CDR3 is TGTGCCAGCAGTGATCGGGCCCCCGACAGAGAGCTTAACTATGGCTACACCTTC.

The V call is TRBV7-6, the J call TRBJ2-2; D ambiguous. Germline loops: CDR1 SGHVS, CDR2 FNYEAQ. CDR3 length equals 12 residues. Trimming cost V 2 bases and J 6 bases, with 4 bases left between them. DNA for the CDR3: TGTGCCAGCAGCTTATCCCCCGGGGAGCTGTTTTTT. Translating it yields CASSLSPGELFF. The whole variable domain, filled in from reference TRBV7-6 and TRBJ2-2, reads GAGVSQSPRYKVTKRGQDVALRCDPISGHVSLYWYRQALGQGPEFLTYFNYEAQQDKSGLPNDRFSAERPEGSISTLTIQRTEQRDSAMYRCASSLSPGELFFGEGSRLTVL.

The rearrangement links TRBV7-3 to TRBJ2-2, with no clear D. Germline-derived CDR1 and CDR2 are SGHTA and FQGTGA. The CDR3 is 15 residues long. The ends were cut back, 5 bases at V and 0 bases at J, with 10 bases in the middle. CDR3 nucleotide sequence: TGTGCCAGCAGCCCCCTAGGGTCGAACACCGGGGAGCTGTTTTTT. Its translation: CASSPLGSNTGELFF.

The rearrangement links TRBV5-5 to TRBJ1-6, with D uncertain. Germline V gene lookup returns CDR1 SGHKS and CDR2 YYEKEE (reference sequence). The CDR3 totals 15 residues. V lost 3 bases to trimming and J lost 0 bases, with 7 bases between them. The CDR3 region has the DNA TGTGCCAGCAGCTCGCCGATCTCCTATAATTCACCCCTCCACTTT. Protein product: CASSSPISYNSPLHF. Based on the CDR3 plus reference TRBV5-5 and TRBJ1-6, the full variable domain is DAGVTQSPTHLIKTRGQQVTLRCSPISGHKSVSWYQQVLGQGPQFIFQYYEKEERGRGNFPDRFSARQFPNYSSELNVNALLLGDSALYLCASSSPISYNSPLHFGNGTRLTVT.

The CDR3 loop reads CASSPRVAYGYTF. CDR3 nucleotide sequence: TGTGCCAGCAGCCCTCGCGTGGCCTATGGCTACACCTTC. This chain joins TRBV7-2 and TRBJ1-2; unclear D gene. Trimming removed 5 bases at V and 4 bases at J, with 11 bases between. Germline V gives CDR1 SGHTA, CDR2 FQGNSA. The CDR3 totals 13 residues.

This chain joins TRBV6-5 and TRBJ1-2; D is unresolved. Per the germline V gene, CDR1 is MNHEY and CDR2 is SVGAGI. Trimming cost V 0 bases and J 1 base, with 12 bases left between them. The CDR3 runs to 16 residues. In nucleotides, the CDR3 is TGTGCCAGCAGTTACTCTACAGCCTCCGTTAACTATGGCTACACCTTC. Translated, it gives CASSYSTASVNYGYTF.

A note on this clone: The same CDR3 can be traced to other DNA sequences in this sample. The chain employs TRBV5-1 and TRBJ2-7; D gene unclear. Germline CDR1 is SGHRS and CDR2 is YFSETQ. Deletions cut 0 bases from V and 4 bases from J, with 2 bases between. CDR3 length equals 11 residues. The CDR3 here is CASSLGYEQYF. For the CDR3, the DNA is TGCGCCAGCAGCTTGGGGTACGAGCAGTACTTC.

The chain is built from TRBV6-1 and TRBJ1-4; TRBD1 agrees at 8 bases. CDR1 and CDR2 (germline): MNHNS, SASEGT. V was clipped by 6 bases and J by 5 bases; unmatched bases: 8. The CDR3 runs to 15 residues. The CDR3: CASSLMTGENEKLFF. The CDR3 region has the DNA TGTGCCAGCAGCCTGATGACAGGGGAGAATGAAAAACTGTTTTTT.

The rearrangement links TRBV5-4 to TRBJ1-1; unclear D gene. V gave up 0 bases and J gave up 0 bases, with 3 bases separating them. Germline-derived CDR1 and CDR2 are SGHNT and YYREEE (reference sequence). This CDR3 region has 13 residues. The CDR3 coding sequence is TGTGCCAGCAGCTTGGCGGTGAACACTGAAGCTTTCTTT. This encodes CASSLAVNTEAFF.

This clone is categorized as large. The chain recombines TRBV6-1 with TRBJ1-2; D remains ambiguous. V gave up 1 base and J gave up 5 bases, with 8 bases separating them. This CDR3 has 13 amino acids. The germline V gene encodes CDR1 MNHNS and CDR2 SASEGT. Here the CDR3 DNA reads TGTGCCAGCAGTGAAGAGCCCGATTATGGCTACACCTTC. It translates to CASSEEPDYGYTF.